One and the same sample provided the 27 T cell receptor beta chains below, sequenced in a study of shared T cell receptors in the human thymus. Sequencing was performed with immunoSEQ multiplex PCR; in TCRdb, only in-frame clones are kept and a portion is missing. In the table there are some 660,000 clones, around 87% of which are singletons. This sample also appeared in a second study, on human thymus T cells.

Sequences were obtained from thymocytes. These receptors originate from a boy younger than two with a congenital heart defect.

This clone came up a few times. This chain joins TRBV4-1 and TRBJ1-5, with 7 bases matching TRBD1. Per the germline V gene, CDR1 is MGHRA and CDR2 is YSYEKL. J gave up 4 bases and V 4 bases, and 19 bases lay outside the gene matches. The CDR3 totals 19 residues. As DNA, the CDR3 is TGCGCCAGCAGCCCAAGAAAAGGGTCCGTGGACAGGCCGAATCAGCCCCAGCATTTT. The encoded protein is CASSPRKGSVDRPNQPQHF.

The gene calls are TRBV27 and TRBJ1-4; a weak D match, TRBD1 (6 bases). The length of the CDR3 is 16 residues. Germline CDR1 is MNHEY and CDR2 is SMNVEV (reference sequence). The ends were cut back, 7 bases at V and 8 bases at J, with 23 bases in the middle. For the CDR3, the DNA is TGTGCCAGCAACCCCCAGGGGACCGCGCTGGAGGAAAAACTGTTTTTT. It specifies CASNPQGTALEEKLFF.

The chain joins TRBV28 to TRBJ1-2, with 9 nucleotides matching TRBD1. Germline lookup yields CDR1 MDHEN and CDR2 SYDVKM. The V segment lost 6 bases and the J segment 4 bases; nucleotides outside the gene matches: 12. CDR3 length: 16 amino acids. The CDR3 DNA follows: TGTGCCAGCAGGCGGACTCACAGGGGGCGGATCTATGGCTACACCTTC. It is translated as CASRRTHRGRIYGYTF.

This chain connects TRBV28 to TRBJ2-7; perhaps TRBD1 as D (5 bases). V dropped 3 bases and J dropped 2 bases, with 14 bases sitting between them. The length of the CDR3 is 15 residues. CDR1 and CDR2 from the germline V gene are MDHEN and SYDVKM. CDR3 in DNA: TGTGCCAGCAGTTTCCGGCCAGGGCCCCCCTACGAGCAGTACTTC. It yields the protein CASSFRPGPPYEQYF.

CDR3 sequence: CASSGKTSGREGHYEQYF. CDR3 DNA: TGCGCCAGCAGTGGTAAGACTAGCGGGAGAGAGGGACACTACGAGCAGTACTTC. The chain couples TRBV10-2 to TRBJ2-7; the match to TRBD2 covers 12 bases. The V segment lost 4 bases and the J segment 3 bases; nucleotides outside the gene matches: 13. The CDR3 loop spans 18 amino acids. In germline, CDR1 is WSHSY, CDR2 SAAADI.

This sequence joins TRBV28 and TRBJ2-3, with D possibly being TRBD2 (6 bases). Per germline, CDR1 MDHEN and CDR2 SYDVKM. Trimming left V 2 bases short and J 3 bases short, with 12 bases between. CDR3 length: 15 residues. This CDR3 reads CASSLSGGKTDTQYF. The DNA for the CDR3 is TGTGCCAGCAGTTTAAGTGGAGGGAAGACAGATACGCAGTATTTT.

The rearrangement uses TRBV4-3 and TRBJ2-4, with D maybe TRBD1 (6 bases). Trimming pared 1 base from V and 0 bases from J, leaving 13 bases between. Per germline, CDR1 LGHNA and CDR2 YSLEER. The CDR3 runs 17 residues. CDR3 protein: CASSQVGDTLAKNIQYF. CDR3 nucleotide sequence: TGCGCCAGCAGCCAAGTGGGGGACACCCTAGCCAAAAACATTCAGTACTTC.

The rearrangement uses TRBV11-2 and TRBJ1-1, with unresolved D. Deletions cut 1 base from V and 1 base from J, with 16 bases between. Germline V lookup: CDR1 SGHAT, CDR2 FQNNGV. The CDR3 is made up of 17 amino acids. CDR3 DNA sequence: TGTGCCAGCAGCTTAGTTTTTAGGTTACGGGGGAACACTGAAGCTTTCTTT. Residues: CASSLVFRLRGNTEAFF.

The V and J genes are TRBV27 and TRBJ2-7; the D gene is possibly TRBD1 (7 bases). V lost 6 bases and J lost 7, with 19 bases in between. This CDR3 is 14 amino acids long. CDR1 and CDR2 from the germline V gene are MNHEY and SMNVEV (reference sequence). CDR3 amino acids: CASSHDKGAGEQYF. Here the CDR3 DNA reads TGTGCCAGCAGCCATGACAAGGGGGCGGGGGAGCAGTACTTC.

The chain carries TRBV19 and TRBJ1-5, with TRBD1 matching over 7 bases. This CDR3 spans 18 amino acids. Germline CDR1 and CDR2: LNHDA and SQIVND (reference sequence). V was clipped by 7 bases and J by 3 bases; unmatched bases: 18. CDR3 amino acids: CASTHTSSNRGFNQPQHF. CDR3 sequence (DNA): TGTGCCAGTACCCACACCTCTTCAAACAGGGGATTCAATCAGCCCCAGCATTTT.

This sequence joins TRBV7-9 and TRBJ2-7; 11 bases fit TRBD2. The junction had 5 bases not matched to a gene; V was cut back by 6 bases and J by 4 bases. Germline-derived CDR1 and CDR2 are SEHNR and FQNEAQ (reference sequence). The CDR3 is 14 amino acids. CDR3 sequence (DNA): TGTGCCAGCAGTGCACCTAGCGGGAGGTACGAGCAGTACTTC. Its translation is CASSAPSGRYEQYF.

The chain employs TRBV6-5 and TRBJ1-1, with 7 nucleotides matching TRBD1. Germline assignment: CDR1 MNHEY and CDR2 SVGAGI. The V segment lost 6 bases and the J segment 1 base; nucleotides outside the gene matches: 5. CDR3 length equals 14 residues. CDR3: CASRRQGRNTEAFF. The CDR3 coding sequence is TGTGCCAGCAGGCGACAGGGACGGAACACTGAAGCTTTCTTT.

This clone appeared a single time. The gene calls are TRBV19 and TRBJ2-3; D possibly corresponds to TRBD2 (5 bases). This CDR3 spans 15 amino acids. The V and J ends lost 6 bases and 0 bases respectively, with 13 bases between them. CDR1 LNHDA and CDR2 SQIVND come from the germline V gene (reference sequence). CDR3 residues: CASRAGGSSTDTQYF. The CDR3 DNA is TGTGCCAGTAGGGCGGGCGGGTCTAGCACAGATACGCAGTATTTT.

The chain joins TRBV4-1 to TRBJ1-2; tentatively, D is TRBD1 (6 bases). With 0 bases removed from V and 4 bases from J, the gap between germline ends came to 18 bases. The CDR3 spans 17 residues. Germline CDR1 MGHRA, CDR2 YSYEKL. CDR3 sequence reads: CASSQDRFPGGLYGYTF. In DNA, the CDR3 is TGCGCCAGCAGCCAAGATCGGTTCCCCGGGGGGCTCTATGGCTACACCTTC.

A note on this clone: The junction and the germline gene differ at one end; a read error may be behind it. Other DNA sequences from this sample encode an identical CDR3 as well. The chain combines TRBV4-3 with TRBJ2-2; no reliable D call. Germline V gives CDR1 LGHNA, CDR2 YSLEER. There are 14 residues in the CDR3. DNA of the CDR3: TGCGCCAGCAGCCGGTCGATGGAGACCGGAGAGCTGTTTTTT. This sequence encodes CASSRSMETGELFF.

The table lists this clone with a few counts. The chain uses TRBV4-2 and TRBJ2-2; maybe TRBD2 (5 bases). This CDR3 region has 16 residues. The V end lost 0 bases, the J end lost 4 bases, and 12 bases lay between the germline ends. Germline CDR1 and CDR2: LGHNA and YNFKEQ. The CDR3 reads CASSQDRRAGTGELFF. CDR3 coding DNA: TGTGCCAGCAGCCAAGATAGAAGGGCGGGCACCGGGGAGCTGTTTTTT.

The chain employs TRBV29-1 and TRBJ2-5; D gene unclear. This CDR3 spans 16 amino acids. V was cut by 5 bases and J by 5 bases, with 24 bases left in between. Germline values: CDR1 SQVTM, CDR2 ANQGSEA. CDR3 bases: TGCAGCGTTTCCTCCCAGCCAGACTTGAAAGCGGAGACCCAGTACTTC. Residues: CSVSSQPDLKAETQYF.

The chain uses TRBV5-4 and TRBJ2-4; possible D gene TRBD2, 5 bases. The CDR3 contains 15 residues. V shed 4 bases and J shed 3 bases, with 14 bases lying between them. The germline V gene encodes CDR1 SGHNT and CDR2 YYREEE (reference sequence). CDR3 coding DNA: TGTGCCAGCAGCCTGTGGGGTGAGGGCAAAAACATTCAGTACTTC. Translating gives CASSLWGEGKNIQYF.

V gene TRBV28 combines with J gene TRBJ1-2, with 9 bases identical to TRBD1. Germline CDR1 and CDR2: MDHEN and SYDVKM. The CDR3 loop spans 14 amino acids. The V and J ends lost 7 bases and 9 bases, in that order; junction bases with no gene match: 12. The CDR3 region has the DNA TGTGCCAGCATTCCGGGGGGACAGGGTCCGCGCTACACCTTC. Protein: CASIPGGQGPRYTF.

DNA for the CDR3: TGTGCCAGCAGCCCCGGGGGTAGCGGGGTGGGGATGAGGAATGAGCAGTTCTTC. Translating gives CASSPGGSGVGMRNEQFF. The chain combines TRBV11-2 with TRBJ2-1, with 8 nucleotides matching TRBD2. Germline V gene lookup returns CDR1 SGHAT and CDR2 FQNNGV. This CDR3 is built from 18 residues. The trim removed 5 bases at V and 7 bases at J, leaving 19 bases unmatched.

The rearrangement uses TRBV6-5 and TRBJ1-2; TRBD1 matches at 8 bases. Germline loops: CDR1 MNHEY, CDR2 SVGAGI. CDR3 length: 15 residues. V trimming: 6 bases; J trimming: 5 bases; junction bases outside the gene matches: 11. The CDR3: CASRTSGGRDYGYTF. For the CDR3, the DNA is TGTGCCAGCAGAACCTCAGGGGGCCGCGATTATGGCTACACCTTC.

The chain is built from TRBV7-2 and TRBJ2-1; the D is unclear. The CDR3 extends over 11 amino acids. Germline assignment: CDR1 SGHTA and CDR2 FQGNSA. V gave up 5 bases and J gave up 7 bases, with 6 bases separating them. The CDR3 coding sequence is TGTGCCAGCAGCCCAGAAAATGAGCAGTTCTTC. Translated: CASSPENEQFF.

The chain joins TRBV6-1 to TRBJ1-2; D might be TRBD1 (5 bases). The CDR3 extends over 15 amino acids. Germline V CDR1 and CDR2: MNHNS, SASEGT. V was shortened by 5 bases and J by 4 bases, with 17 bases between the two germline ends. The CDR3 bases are TGTGCCAGCAGTCCCACCCGGGGGATAGGCTATGGCTACACCTTC. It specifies CASSPTRGIGYGYTF.

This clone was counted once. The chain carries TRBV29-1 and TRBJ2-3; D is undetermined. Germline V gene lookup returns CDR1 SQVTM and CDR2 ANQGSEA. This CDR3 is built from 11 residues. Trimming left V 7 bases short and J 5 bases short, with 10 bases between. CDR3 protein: CSGVSGDTQYF. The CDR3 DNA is TGCAGCGGGGTGTCGGGAGATACGCAGTATTTT.

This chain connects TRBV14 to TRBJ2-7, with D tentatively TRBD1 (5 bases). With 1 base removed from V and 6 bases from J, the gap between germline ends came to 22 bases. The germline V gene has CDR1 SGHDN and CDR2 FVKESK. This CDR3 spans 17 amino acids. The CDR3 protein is CASSQGRTGQTPCEQYF. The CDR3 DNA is TGTGCCAGCAGCCAAGGTCGTACCGGACAAACCCCCTGCGAGCAGTACTTC. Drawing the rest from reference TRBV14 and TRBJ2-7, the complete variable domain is EAGVTQFPSHSVIEKGQTVTLRCDPISGHDNLYWYRRVMGKEIKFLLHFVKESKQDESGMPNNRFLAERTGGTYSTLKVQPAELEDSGVYFCASSQGRTGQTPCEQYFGPGTRLTVT.

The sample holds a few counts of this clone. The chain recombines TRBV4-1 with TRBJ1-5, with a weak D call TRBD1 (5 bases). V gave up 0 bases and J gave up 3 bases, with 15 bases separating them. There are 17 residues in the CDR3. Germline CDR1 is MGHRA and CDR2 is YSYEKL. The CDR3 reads CASSQDPGPRVNQPQHF. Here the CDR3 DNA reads TGCGCCAGCAGCCAAGACCCTGGTCCCAGGGTCAATCAGCCCCAGCATTTT.

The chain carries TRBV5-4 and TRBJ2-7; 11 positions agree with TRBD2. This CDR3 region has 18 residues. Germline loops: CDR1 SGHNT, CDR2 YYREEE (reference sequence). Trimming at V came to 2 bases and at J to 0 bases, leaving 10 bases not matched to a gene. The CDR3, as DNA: TGTGCCAGCAGCTTCTCTCCGGGACTAGCGGTTAACTCCTACGAGCAGTACTTC. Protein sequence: CASSFSPGLAVNSYEQYF.